This T cell receptor (beta chain) is drawn from a study of T cell changes during pregnancy in multiple sclerosis. This clone was observed a few times. Produced via immunoSEQ multiplex PCR; TCRdb's table is partial and in-frame only. The profile covers 73,000 or so clones, with about 90% appearing a single time and roughly 0.8% taken by the ten largest. Trimming shortened V by 0 bases and J by 0 bases, and 8 bases separated the two germline ends. The CDR3 is 16 residues long. CDR1 LGHNA and CDR2 YNFKEQ come from the germline V gene. The chain joins TRBV4-2 to TRBJ2-2, with a tentative D call TRBD2 (5 bases). The sequence was collected from a female donor with multiple sclerosis, enrolled in a pregnancy study. This specimen consisted of peripheral blood, obtained in the second trimester of pregnancy. The CDR3 DNA reads as TGTGCCAGCAGCCAAGATCCCGGGGCGAACACCGGGGAGCTGTTTTTT. Its protein product is CASSQDPGANTGELFF.